Presented here are 25 T cell receptor beta chains from one specimen sequenced in a study of blood T cells in healthy people across ages. Alongside a J-beta primer mix, a sample-barcoded 5' primer served in a second PCR lasting about 7 to 11 cycles. MiXCR, run by TCRdb on the 5' RACE reads, gives a single entry per CDR3 protein. The profile shows hundreds of thousands of distinct CDR3 sequences, roughly 32% of them singletons. What was sequenced was blood. These receptors all stem from a woman older than 75 in good health.

This clonotype occurred many times. The rearrangement links TRBV3-1 to TRBJ2-1; D uncertain. CDR3 length: 15 amino acids. Germline V gives CDR1 LGHDT, CDR2 YNNKEL (reference sequence). The V end was cut by 0 bases, the J end by 8 bases, with 14 bases between. The CDR3 DNA is TGTGCCAGCAGCCAAGATCTGGCTCCCTGGGATGAGCAGTTCTTC. Translated, it gives CASSQDLAPWDEQFF.

The table lists this clonotype with many counts. The chain joins TRBV7-3 to TRBJ2-7; 9 bases map to TRBD1. CDR1 is SGHTA and CDR2 is FQGTGA in the germline V gene. This CDR3 spans 14 amino acids. Unmatched junction bases numbered 9, after V lost 5 bases and J lost 7 bases. The chain's CDR3 is CASSPPGTGREQYF. As DNA, the CDR3 is TGTGCCAGCAGCCCGCCGGGGACAGGGAGGGAGCAGTACTTC.

V and J are TRBV15 and TRBJ1-5, with 8 bases matching TRBD1. CDR3 size: 18 residues. V gave up 5 bases and J gave up 0 bases; unmatched junction bases: 12. The germline V gene has CDR1 LNHNV and CDR2 YYDKDF (reference sequence). CDR3 loop: CATSPQDRGPYSNQPQHF. CDR3 DNA sequence: TGTGCCACCAGCCCTCAAGACAGGGGTCCGTATAGCAATCAGCCCCAGCATTTT.

The gene calls are TRBV7-9 and TRBJ2-7, with 9 bases that match TRBD1. Germline CDR1 SEHNR, CDR2 FQNEAQ (reference sequence). The junction had 5 bases not matched to a gene; V was cut back by 4 bases and J by 4 bases. This CDR3 has 14 residues. The CDR3 DNA is TGTGCCAGCAGCTCGGCGGGACAGGGTTACGAGCAGTACTTC. Translation: CASSSAGQGYEQYF. The whole variable domain, filled in from reference TRBV7-9 and TRBJ2-7, reads DTGVSQNPRHKITKRGQNVTFRCDPISEHNRLYWYRQTLGQGPEFLTYFQNEAQLEKSRLLSDRFSAERPKGSFSTLEIQRTEQGDSAMYLCASSSAGQGYEQYFGPGTRLTVT.

This clonotype was detected only a few times. The chain carries TRBV5-6 and TRBJ2-3, with D possibly matching TRBD2 (6 bases). Germline lookup yields CDR1 SGHDT and CDR2 YYEEEE. The CDR3 is 17 residues long. V lost 4 bases to trimming and J lost 3 bases, with 21 bases between them. The DNA for the CDR3 is TGTGCCAGCAGCCATCAGAGGCGTCGGGGGAGGACAGATACGCAGTATTTT. Translation gives CASSHQRRRGRTDTQYF.

The chain uses TRBV29-1 and TRBJ2-7; TRBD1 matches 7 bases. This CDR3 has 13 amino acids. CDR1 is SQVTM and CDR2 is ANQGSEA in the germline V gene. Trimming cost V 3 bases and J 2 bases; bases outside gene matches: 4. The CDR3 protein is CSVEGTETYEQYF. For the CDR3, the DNA is TGCAGCGTTGAGGGGACAGAGACCTACGAGCAGTACTTC.

This clonotype occurred many times. The rearrangement links TRBV20-1 to TRBJ2-3, with D perhaps assigned TRBD1 or TRBD2 (6 bases each). The CDR3 contains 14 residues. The germline gives CDR1 DFQATT, CDR2 SNEGSKA (reference sequence). Trimming pared 1 base from V and 3 bases from J, leaving 11 bases between. As DNA, the CDR3 is TGCAGTGCTAGAGCCAAGGGGGGAACAGATACGCAGTATTTT. Protein sequence: CSARAKGGTDTQYF.

The sample holds many counts of this clonotype. The gene calls are TRBV4-3 and TRBJ2-5, with a weak D call TRBD1 (6 bases). The ends were cut back, 3 bases at V and 5 bases at J, with 10 bases in the middle. Looked up from germline, CDR1 is LGHNA and CDR2 is YSLEER. The CDR3 has 13 residues. DNA for the CDR3: TGCGCCAGCAGCCATGGCAGGGGTGAGACCCAGTACTTC. The encoded protein is CASSHGRGETQYF.

This clonotype has ten or more counts. The chain joins TRBV7-9 to TRBJ2-7, with a possible D match to TRBD1 (5 bases). CDR3 size: 14 residues. Germline CDR1 is SEHNR and CDR2 is FQNEAQ (reference sequence). V was trimmed by 4 bases and J by 2 bases, leaving 12 bases between them. The CDR3 loop is CASSSDTITYEQYF. The CDR3 region has the DNA TGTGCCAGCAGCTCGGACACTATAACCTACGAGCAGTACTTC.

In its sample, this clonotype was seen a few times. The chain combines TRBV18 with TRBJ2-3; D is uncertain. V was shortened by 3 bases and J by 5 bases, with 6 bases between the two germline ends. The CDR3 loop spans 12 amino acids. The germline V gene encodes CDR1 KGHSH and CDR2 LQKENI. CDR3 amino acids: CASSPSLDTQYF. CDR3 coding DNA: TGTGCCAGCTCACCTTCCTTAGATACGCAGTATTTT.

This clonotype was found many times. This chain links TRBV6-6 with TRBJ1-2; TRBD1 might be the D (6 bases). Deletions cut 2 bases from V and 0 bases from J, with 16 bases between. CDR1 and CDR2 (germline): MNHNY, SVGAGI (reference sequence). This CDR3 is built from 17 residues. DNA of the CDR3: TGTGCCAGCAGTTACGGGAAGTGGGGGCAAGCTAACTATGGCTACACCTTC. It encodes CASSYGKWGQANYGYTF.

This clonotype was seen at least ten times. The chain couples TRBV11-2 to TRBJ2-5; 11 bases map to TRBD2. With V trimmed by 5 bases and J by 4 bases, 3 bases remained unmatched. CDR1 is SGHAT and CDR2 is FQNNGV in the germline V gene. There are 14 residues in the CDR3. The CDR3 is CASSVLAGGETQYF. Here the CDR3 DNA reads TGTGCCAGCAGCGTTCTAGCGGGAGGAGAGACCCAGTACTTC.

In regard to this clonotype: Being one base from a much bigger clone, this may be a read error. The DNA of the CDR3 is TGTGCCAGCAGCCGAGAACAGAGGACTAACTACGAGCAGTACTTC. This gives the protein CASSREQRTNYEQYF. The V call is TRBV4-2, the J call TRBJ2-7; a possible D gene is TRBD2 (6 bases). Germline-derived CDR1 and CDR2 are LGHNA and YNFKEQ. V was cut by 4 bases and J by 3 bases, with 16 bases left in between. This CDR3 is built from 15 residues.

A single count supports this clonotype. The chain links TRBV20-1 to TRBJ2-5; D is unresolved. CDR3 size: 15 residues. V dropped 3 bases and J dropped 11 bases, with 25 bases sitting between them. The germline V gene has CDR1 DFQATT and CDR2 SNEGSKA (reference sequence). The DNA of the CDR3 is TGCAGTGCTAGTTCCCCGTCGGGTACCACAGATACGCAGTACTTC. As protein: CSASSPSGTTDTQYF.

This clonotype was observed at least ten times. The chain joins TRBV5-1 to TRBJ2-1, with D hard to call. V dropped 4 bases and J dropped 8 bases, with 16 bases sitting between them. From germline, CDR1 is SGHRS and CDR2 YFSETQ. The CDR3 spans 14 residues. The CDR3: CASSPGPGRDEQFF. CDR3 nucleotides: TGCGCCAGCAGCCCGGGCCCCGGGCGCGATGAGCAGTTCTTC.

This clonotype has more than one count but fewer than ten. This chain links TRBV5-1 with TRBJ2-3; D uncertain. This CDR3 has 16 residues. Trimming pared 3 bases from V and 4 bases from J, leaving 18 bases between. Germline V gene data show CDR1 as SGHRS and CDR2 as YFSETQ. CDR3 nucleotide sequence: TGCGCCAGCAGCTCCCTTGGTCGCCCCGGCGCAGATACGCAGTATTTT. Protein: CASSSLGRPGADTQYF.

In its sample, this clonotype was seen many times. This chain's CDR3 is CASRVGTGGPYEQYF. CDR3 sequence (DNA): TGTGCCAGCAGGGTCGGGACAGGGGGCCCCTACGAGCAGTACTTC. The gene calls are TRBV28 and TRBJ2-7, with 12 bases fitting TRBD1. Losses at the gene ends were 6 bases for V and 2 bases for J; bases not matched to a gene: 5. This CDR3 has 15 residues. The germline V gene has CDR1 MDHEN and CDR2 SYDVKM.

In the case of this clonotype: It may be a read error: a sequence one base away is much more abundant. The CDR3 sequence: CSAQKTRGGLSGEQFF. The CDR3 nucleotides read TGCAGTGCGCAGAAAACTAGGGGGGGCCTCTCCGGTGAGCAGTTCTTC. This rearrangement joins TRBV20-1 to TRBJ2-1; possible D gene TRBD2, 7 bases. Trimming left V 6 bases short and J 9 bases short, with 27 bases between. Germline V CDR1 and CDR2: DFQATT, SNEGSKA (reference sequence). This CDR3 is built from 16 residues.

This rearrangement joins TRBV2 to TRBJ1-3; the D is unclear. This CDR3 has 15 residues. The germline V and J ends were trimmed by 0 bases and 0 bases, with 6 bases remaining between them. Germline CDR1 is SNHLY and CDR2 is FYNNEI. The DNA of the CDR3 is TGTGCCAGCAGTGAAGCACAGAGCTCTGGAAACACCATATATTTT. Amino acids: CASSEAQSSGNTIYF.

This clonotype has ten or more counts. The chain has TRBV5-1 and TRBJ2-5, with TRBD1 as a possible D gene (6 bases). Per the germline V gene, CDR1 is SGHRS and CDR2 is YFSETQ. The CDR3 covers 15 residues. With 3 bases removed from V and 5 bases from J, the gap between germline ends came to 17 bases. For the CDR3, the DNA is TGCGCCAGCAGCTCGTTCGAGACAGGCGGGGAGACCCAGTACTTC. It is translated as CASSSFETGGETQYF.

To note about this clonotype: This may arise from a read error, as a much more abundant clone is one base away. This chain joins TRBV3-1 and TRBJ2-7; unclear D gene. V was shortened by 0 bases and J by 7 bases, with 16 bases between the two germline ends. CDR1 and CDR2 from the germline V gene are LGHDT and YNNKEL (reference sequence). The CDR3 totals 15 residues. The CDR3 region has the DNA TGTGCCAGCAGCCAAGATCGTTCGGTAGTGAGTGAGCAGTACTTC. Its protein product is CASSQDRSVVSEQYF.

The chain couples TRBV4-2 to TRBJ2-1; D remains ambiguous. Germline lookup yields CDR1 LGHNA and CDR2 YNFKEQ. Trimming removed 0 bases at V and 9 bases at J, with 9 bases between. The CDR3 spans 13 residues. The CDR3 protein is CASSQEALTEQFF. The DNA for the CDR3 is TGTGCCAGCAGCCAAGAGGCCCTCACTGAGCAGTTCTTC.

The table lists this clonotype with a few counts. The chain links TRBV7-9 to TRBJ1-4; perhaps TRBD1 as D (6 bases). Between the trimmed V and J ends, which lost 4 bases and 3 bases, there was a span of 15 bases. CDR3 length: 16 residues. From germline, CDR1 is SEHNR and CDR2 FQNEAQ (reference sequence). The CDR3 bases are TGTGCCAGCAGCTCCATCGCGGGGGCGGCTAATGAAAAACTGTTTTTT. Amino acids: CASSSIAGAANEKLFF. Supplemented by reference TRBV7-9 and TRBJ1-4, the full variable domain reads DTGVSQNPRHKITKRGQNVTFRCDPISEHNRLYWYRQTLGQGPEFLTYFQNEAQLEKSRLLSDRFSAERPKGSFSTLEIQRTEQGDSAMYLCASSSIAGAANEKLFFGSGTQLSVL.

This clonotype was seen at least ten times. This chain uses TRBV20-1 with TRBJ1-6; a weak D match, TRBD1 (5 bases). CDR1 is DFQATT and CDR2 is SNEGSKA in the germline V gene (reference sequence). This CDR3 region has 14 residues. Trimming cost V 3 bases and J 4 bases, with 10 bases left between them. The CDR3 DNA sequence: TGCAGTGCTAGTTGGGGGATGTATAATTCACCCCTCCACTTT. It yields the protein CSASWGMYNSPLHF.

Details on this clonotype: One junction end disagrees with the germline gene, perhaps due to a read error. The chain carries TRBV9 and TRBJ2-1; D possibly corresponds to TRBD2 (6 bases). Germline V gene lookup returns CDR1 SGDLS and CDR2 YYNGEE. The CDR3 spans 14 residues. The CDR3 region has the DNA TGTGCCAGCAGCCCATCGGGAGCGTACAATGGGCAGTTCTTC. It codes for CASSPSGAYNGQFF.